This entry concerns a single T cell receptor beta chain. This entry belongs to a study of early T cells in non-severe SARS-CoV-2 infection. With V trimmed by 6 bases and J by 10 bases, 9 bases remained unmatched. Germline-derived CDR1 and CDR2 are MNHEY and SVGEGT. This CDR3 spans 14 amino acids. MiXCR, applied by TCRdb to the 5' RACE reads, yields one record per CDR3 protein. The table lists about 59,000 distinct CDR3 sequences, approximately 11% of them singletons. This TCR was recovered from an adult who was a healthcare worker with PCR-confirmed SARS-CoV-2 infection or an uninfected control (not recorded which). This chain connects TRBV6-2 or TRBV6-3 to TRBJ2-1, with 10 bases that match TRBD2. The sample consisted of whole blood. The CDR3 nucleotides are TGTGCCAGCAGAGTAGCGGGGGGCCGTGGGGAGCAGTTCTTC. It encodes CASRVAGGRGEQFF.